These 20 T cell receptor beta chains share one sample of origin, sequenced in a study of T cells expressing NK-cell markers (dated by TCRdb to 2019 to 2021). Libraries were made using 5' RACE. The sequencer was an Illumina HiSeq 2000. Based on TCRdb reprocessing of the reads, there is one entry per CDR3 protein sequence, and DNA is missing. The table for this sample records 450,000 to 600,000 distinct CDR3 sequences. 3% to 4.5% of the sample rests with the top ten. The specimen sequenced was blood T cells: a sorted CD56 or NKG2C T cell subset, CD4+ or CD8+ T cells, or bulk PBMC T cells (not recorded which). The receptors derive from a man younger than 35 in good health. Donor details come from another sample of the same person, matched by shared clones.

The CDR3 spells CASSVVSSLMNTEAFF. The genes are TRBV9 and TRBJ1-1. Germline loops: CDR1 SGDLS, CDR2 YYNGEE. This CDR3 is 16 amino acids long.

This rearrangement joins TRBV12-3 or TRBV12-4 to TRBJ1-2. The CDR3 contains 14 residues. CDR3 residues: CASSLAGQSRGYTF.

The rearrangement joins TRBV12-3 or TRBV12-4 to TRBJ2-1; TCRdb calls TRBD2, which cannot be checked without DNA. The CDR3 has 15 amino acids. The CDR3: CASSLWVRGKDEQFF.

The V and J genes are TRBV5-1 and TRBJ2-5; TCRdb outputs TRBD1, but without DNA this stays unchecked. The germline V gene encodes CDR1 SGHRS and CDR2 YFSETQ. The CDR3 is made up of 15 amino acids. The CDR3 here is CASTESGTQQETQYF.

CDR3 protein: CASSLGVGGGETQYF. This chain joins TRBV7-2 and TRBJ2-5; TCRdb outputs TRBD1, but without DNA this stays unchecked. The germline V gene encodes CDR1 SGHTA and CDR2 FQGNSA. CDR3 length equals 15 residues.

The V call is TRBV27, the J call TRBJ2-1; TCRdb selects TRBD2, and the lack of DNA leaves this call unchecked. Germline assignment: CDR1 MNHEY and CDR2 SMNVEV (reference sequence). The CDR3 runs 14 residues. Here the CDR3 reads CASSHGTSGPKQFF.

The V and J genes are TRBV11-3 and TRBJ2-4; TCRdb gives TRBD2 as the D gene, but with no DNA this cannot be confirmed. The CDR3 extends over 17 amino acids. The germline V gene encodes CDR1 SGHNT and CDR2 YENEEA. The CDR3 region is CASRASAGGQVKNIQYF.

J is TRBJ2-7 and V is TRBV20-1; TCRdb outputs TRBD1, but without DNA this stays unchecked. The CDR3 has 17 residues. The germline gives CDR1 DFQATT, CDR2 SNEGSKA (reference sequence). CDR3 sequence: CSATPRGVRGPLYEQYF.

This sequence joins TRBV27 and TRBJ2-1. CDR3 size: 17 residues. The V gene's germline CDR1 is MNHEY and CDR2 SMNVEV (reference sequence). CDR3 sequence: CASSLFGVGSSYNEQFF.

The rearrangement links TRBV10-3 to TRBJ2-1; there is no DNA to check the TCRdb D call of TRBD2. The CDR3 consists of 17 residues. Germline values: CDR1 ENHRY, CDR2 SYGVKD. CDR3 residues: CAISPRELAGTWGEQFF.

The chain couples TRBV25-1 to TRBJ1-1. The germline V gene encodes CDR1 MGHDK and CDR2 SYGVNS. The CDR3 consists of 14 residues. This CDR3 is CASSEWKLNTEAFF.

CDR3 sequence: CASSVFLTGTSPETQYF. The chain combines TRBV5-6 with TRBJ2-5; TCRdb designates TRBD2, a call that cannot be tested without DNA. The CDR3 has 17 amino acids. Germline V CDR1 and CDR2: SGHDT, YYEEEE.

The chain combines TRBV29-1 with TRBJ1-2; TCRdb outputs TRBD1, but without DNA this stays unchecked. Per the germline V gene, CDR1 is SQVTM and CDR2 is ANQGSEA. The CDR3 loop spans 13 amino acids. The CDR3 here is CSVEPQGWVSYTF.

The rearrangement uses TRBV7-2 and TRBJ2-3; the D gene TCRdb calls, TRBD1, cannot be checked with no DNA. The germline V gene encodes CDR1 SGHTA and CDR2 FQGNSA. The CDR3 is made up of 17 amino acids. This CDR3 is CASSDRGPPGGTDTQYF.

The chain recombines TRBV12-3 or TRBV12-4 with TRBJ2-1; TCRdb returns TRBD2, unconfirmable since there is no DNA. The CDR3 is 16 amino acids. CDR3: CASSSSALPSYNEQFF.

CDR3 region: CAVQSSLADEQYF. The genes are TRBV27 and TRBJ2-7; the TCRdb D gene call, TRBD2, has no DNA to confirm it. The V gene's germline CDR1 is MNHEY and CDR2 SMNVEV (reference sequence). There are 13 residues in the CDR3.

The rearrangement uses TRBV4-2 and TRBJ2-7; lacking DNA, the TRBD2 call made by TCRdb goes unchecked. This CDR3 has 14 residues. In germline, CDR1 is LGHNA, CDR2 YNFKEQ. This CDR3 reads CASSRSLGPLEQYF.

The chain couples TRBV9 to TRBJ1-2; TCRdb gives TRBD1 as the D gene, but with no DNA this cannot be confirmed. CDR1 SGDLS and CDR2 YYNGEE come from the germline V gene. This CDR3 is built from 16 residues. The CDR3 here is CASSSPPSRTGYGYTF.

The chain couples TRBV27 to TRBJ2-6; lacking DNA, the TRBD1 call made by TCRdb goes unchecked. The CDR3 is 19 residues long. Germline V gives CDR1 MNHEY, CDR2 SMNVEV (reference sequence). The CDR3 here is CASSFLAQGGRSGANVLTF.

The CDR3 here is CSALTGTSTGELFF. This chain uses TRBV20-1 with TRBJ2-2; TCRdb designates TRBD2, a call that cannot be tested without DNA. Germline V gives CDR1 DFQATT, CDR2 SNEGSKA (reference sequence). The CDR3 consists of 14 residues.